One sample yielded the 31 T cell receptor beta chains listed below, sequenced in a study of CXCR3-negative and CXCR3-positive naive CD8 T cells. The authors prepared UMI-labeled TRB cDNA libraries by 5' RACE. TCRdb re-called the 5' RACE reads and catalogs CDR3 proteins one per entry, DNA excluded. The specimen's table records 130,000 or so distinct CDR3 sequences. Sequenced sample: naive CXCR3- CD8+ T cells from blood. Subset indicated: CD45RO-CCR7+CD27+CD95- naive CD8+ T cells lacking CXCR3 (TNR3-). These receptors originate from a human donor in good health. Some clones in this sample may be carry-over from other donors' samples.

The chain joins TRBV28 to TRBJ1-5; TCRdb returns TRBD1, unconfirmable since there is no DNA. Germline V gene data show CDR1 as MDHEN and CDR2 as SYDVKM. The CDR3 has 13 amino acids. The CDR3 reads CASSLGGSQPQHF.

J is TRBJ2-1 and V is TRBV5-6; TCRdb reports TRBD1, a call that lacks DNA to check it against. The CDR3 runs 13 residues. Germline assignment: CDR1 SGHDT and CDR2 YYEEEE. This CDR3 is CASSFSPGVEQFF.

V and J are TRBV28 and TRBJ1-5; TCRdb's D gene call, TRBD1, goes unchecked for lack of DNA. The germline V gene has CDR1 MDHEN and CDR2 SYDVKM. CDR3 length: 17 residues. CDR3 amino acids: CASTRTGYVFGDQPQHF.

The J gene is TRBJ2-3, the V gene TRBV6-5; TCRdb proposes TRBD2, but this gene call is untestable without DNA. There are 16 residues in the CDR3. Germline V CDR1 and CDR2: MNHEY, SVGAGI. The CDR3 here is CASIGTSGGNPDTQYF.

The V and J genes are TRBV4-3 and TRBJ2-5; the D call from TCRdb, TRBD1, cannot be confirmed without DNA. The CDR3 runs to 16 residues. Germline V CDR1 and CDR2: LGHNA, YSLEER. CDR3 residues: CASSQLGQGGWETQYF.

The V call is TRBV23-1, the J call TRBJ2-3; there is no DNA to check the TCRdb D call of TRBD2. TRBV23-1 is an ORF, and what it does is uncertain. The CDR3 has 18 residues. CDR3 in amino acids: CASSQLAVGDGFADTQYF.

The chain carries TRBV29-1 and TRBJ2-5; TCRdb indicates TRBD1, and absent DNA this call remains unverified. The CDR3 is 15 residues long. The germline V gene has CDR1 SQVTM and CDR2 ANQGSEA. CDR3 residues: CSVEDRGGGEETQYF.

This chain joins TRBV29-1 and TRBJ2-1; TCRdb's D gene call, TRBD2, goes unchecked for lack of DNA. Germline loops: CDR1 SQVTM, CDR2 ANQGSEA. The CDR3 runs to 16 residues. The CDR3 loop is CSVTVTGTRLFPEQFF.

The gene calls are TRBV5-1 and TRBJ2-7; TCRdb picks TRBD2, but there is no DNA to check that call. From germline, CDR1 is SGHRS and CDR2 YFSETQ. CDR3 size: 16 residues. CDR3 in amino acids: CASSLWLAEICYEQYF.

V gene TRBV11-2 combines with J gene TRBJ2-5; TCRdb indicates TRBD2, and absent DNA this call remains unverified. The CDR3 consists of 15 residues. The germline V gene has CDR1 SGHAT and CDR2 FQNNGV. The CDR3 spells CASSSLAGERETQYF.

V gene TRBV5-1 combines with J gene TRBJ2-1; lacking DNA, the TRBD2 call made by TCRdb goes unchecked. This CDR3 comprises 17 residues. CDR1 SGHRS and CDR2 YFSETQ come from the germline V gene. CDR3 residues: CASSGPSLAGGPFEQFF.

This chain uses TRBV5-1 with TRBJ2-5; the D call of TRBD1 rests on TCRdb alone, since no DNA is present to check it. Germline assignment: CDR1 SGHRS and CDR2 YFSETQ. The CDR3 extends over 14 amino acids. The CDR3 region is CASSYRAGQETQYF.

The chain uses TRBV6-5 and TRBJ2-7; with no DNA, the TCRdb D assignment of TRBD1 cannot be verified. This CDR3 has 13 residues. Looked up from germline, CDR1 is MNHEY and CDR2 is SVGAGI. The CDR3 loop reads CASSPRGAYEQYF.

This CDR3 is CSVPRGDTNYGYTF. The chain has TRBV29-1 and TRBJ1-2; no DNA is available, so the TRBD1 call from TCRdb remains unchecked. Germline CDR1 SQVTM, CDR2 ANQGSEA. The CDR3 is 14 residues long.

The genes are TRBV29-1 and TRBJ1-1. Germline V CDR1 and CDR2: SQVTM, ANQGSEA. The CDR3 runs 13 residues. CDR3 loop: CSGEGGMNTEAFF.

This sequence joins TRBV7-9 and TRBJ2-7. This CDR3 is 12 amino acids long. Germline V gene data show CDR1 as SEHNR and CDR2 as FQNEAQ (reference sequence). CDR3 amino acids: CASTQTVSEQYF.

The genes are TRBV2 and TRBJ2-7; TCRdb reports TRBD2, a call that lacks DNA to check it against. Germline values: CDR1 SNHLY, CDR2 FYNNEI. This CDR3 region has 15 residues. The CDR3 loop reads CASSVTSGRLYEQYF. The full variable domain, in which reference TRBV2 and TRBJ2-7 provide the parts outside the CDR3, is EPEVTQTPSHQVTQMGQEVILRCVPISNHLYFYWYRQILGQKVEFLVSFYNNEISEKSEIFDDQFSVERPDGSNFTLKIRSTKLEDSAMYFCASSVTSGRLYEQYFGPGTRLTVT.

The chain joins TRBV15 to TRBJ1-1. The CDR3 sequence is 13 residues long. Germline-derived CDR1 and CDR2 are LNHNV and YYDKDF (reference sequence). The CDR3 reads CATSRDASTEAFF.

This chain connects TRBV7-9 to TRBJ2-1; the D call from TCRdb, TRBD1, cannot be confirmed without DNA. The CDR3 loop spans 15 amino acids. The V gene's germline CDR1 is SEHNR and CDR2 FQNEAQ (reference sequence). This CDR3 is CASSSGTGTYNEQFF.

This CDR3 is CASKTGGGDADTQYF. V is TRBV4-2 and J is TRBJ2-3; TCRdb's assignment of TRBD1 cannot be checked, as there is no DNA. The CDR3 is 15 residues long. Germline CDR1 and CDR2: LGHNA and YNFKEQ.

The genes are TRBV29-1 and TRBJ1-2; no DNA is available, so the TRBD1 call from TCRdb remains unchecked. The germline CDR1 and CDR2 sequences are SQVTM and ANQGSEA. CDR3 length equals 12 residues. The CDR3 reads CSVVGGKEGYTF.

V gene TRBV5-5 combines with J gene TRBJ2-2. The CDR3 length is 13 residues. Germline V gene data show CDR1 as SGHKS and CDR2 as YYEKEE (reference sequence). CDR3 protein: CASSSWDTGELFF.

V usage is TRBV29-1 and J usage is TRBJ1-2; the D call of TRBD1 rests on TCRdb alone, since no DNA is present to check it. This CDR3 has 14 residues. CDR1 and CDR2 (germline): SQVTM, ANQGSEA. The CDR3 region is CSVEDLWGGYGYTF.

The chain uses TRBV7-9 and TRBJ1-1; the D gene TCRdb calls, TRBD1, cannot be checked with no DNA. Germline CDR1 is SEHNR and CDR2 is FQNEAQ (reference sequence). The CDR3 runs 16 residues. The CDR3 is CASSLVLTGRNTEAFF.

This rearrangement joins TRBV28 to TRBJ1-5; TCRdb names TRBD1, which stays unverified in the absence of DNA. The CDR3 length is 15 residues. Per the germline V gene, CDR1 is MDHEN and CDR2 is SYDVKM. The CDR3 region is CASSLVTDSNQPQHF. The full variable domain, in which reference TRBV28 and TRBJ1-5 provide the parts outside the CDR3, is DVKVTQSSRYLVKRTGEKVFLECVQDMDHENMFWYRQDPGLGLRLIYFSYDVKMKEKGDIPEGYSVSREKKERFSLILESASTNQTSMYLCASSLVTDSNQPQHFGDGTRLSIL.

The chain carries TRBV29-1 and TRBJ1-2; TCRdb designates TRBD1, a call that cannot be tested without DNA. Looked up from germline, CDR1 is SQVTM and CDR2 is ANQGSEA. This CDR3 comprises 16 residues. The CDR3 spells CSVGVTGGESLYGYTF.

The chain employs TRBV5-4 and TRBJ2-1; TCRdb's D call of TRBD1 is untestable without DNA. Germline CDR1 SGHNT, CDR2 YYREEE (reference sequence). The CDR3 extends over 15 amino acids. This CDR3 reads CASSPAGPVGNEQFF.

The chain carries TRBV5-6 and TRBJ2-7. The CDR3 is 14 residues long. CDR1 is SGHDT, CDR2 YYEEEE, per germline. The CDR3 sequence: CASSLYGPSYEQYF.

The chain links TRBV14 to TRBJ2-7; the D call of TRBD2 rests on TCRdb alone, since no DNA is present to check it. This CDR3 has 14 residues. The V gene's germline CDR1 is SGHDN and CDR2 FVKESK. The CDR3 sequence: CASSLAGPSYEQYF.

This chain connects TRBV28 to TRBJ2-3. Germline CDR1 reads MDHEN; CDR2 reads SYDVKM. The CDR3 contains 15 residues. The chain's CDR3 is CASSLRRRGTDTQYF.

This chain connects TRBV12-2 to TRBJ2-3. TRBV12-2 is shown as a pseudogene. The CDR3 loop spans 19 amino acids. Here the CDR3 reads CASRLEGSYGKTSTDTQYF.